These 23 T cell receptor beta chains originate from one sample sequenced in a study of HIV-infected patients and healthy controls (dated by TCRdb to between 2012 and 2015). Follow-up blood was drawn from HIV-infected patients roughly three months, about 14 weeks, after the initiation of antiretroviral therapy. Whole blood was used without fractionating the cells, so the repertoire represented all peripheral T cells without sorting. The method behind the library was 5' RACE. Sequencing was carried out with an Illumina MiSeq. Using SuperScript III with primers targeting the alpha and beta constant regions, around 500 ng of RNA was reverse transcribed. Separate alpha and beta chain libraries were made by chain-specific third strand synthesis with multiplexing indices. TCRdb trimmed the raw reads at Q25, called clones with MiXCR and kept productive beta chains. Identical CDR3 protein sequences are pooled into one entry, listed with their most common genes and DNA. The sample yields more than 15,000 distinct CDR3 sequences; roughly 8.7% were counted once. 20% to 25% of the sample is taken by the ten largest.

This sample comprised blood, obtained during antiretroviral therapy. These receptors were taken from an adult with HIV infection.

This clonotype has ten or more counts. The chain uses TRBV10-3 and TRBJ2-5; the D is unclear. V was cut by 2 bases and J by 0 bases, with 4 bases left in between. Germline V CDR1 and CDR2: ENHRY, SYGVKD. The CDR3 has 13 residues. CDR3 in amino acids: CAISEGYQETQYF. DNA of the CDR3: TGTGCCATCAGTGAGGGGTACCAAGAGACCCAGTACTTC.

This clonotype was counted many times. This sequence joins TRBV7-3 and TRBJ2-3; TRBD1 agrees at 8 bases. V was pared by 4 bases and J by 6 bases, with 6 bases of the junction left unmatched. The CDR3 is made up of 14 amino acids. Germline CDR1 SGHTA, CDR2 FQGTGA. CDR3 loop: CASSSGTGGDTQYF. The CDR3 bases are TGTGCCAGCAGCTCCGGGACAGGAGGGGATACGCAGTATTTT. The complete variable domain, with remaining parts taken from reference TRBV7-3 and TRBJ2-3, reads GAGVSQTPSNKVTEKGKYVELRCDPISGHTALYWYRQSLGQGPEFLIYFQGTGAADDSGLPNDRFFAVRPEGSVSTLKIQRTERGDSAVYLCASSSGTGGDTQYFGPGTRLTVL.

The sample holds many counts of this clonotype. The chain employs TRBV6-6 and TRBJ2-6; 8 nucleotides agree with TRBD1. The CDR3 contains 15 residues. Germline trimming cut 6 bases from V and 4 bases from J; bases unmatched to any gene: 5. Germline CDR1 and CDR2: MNHNY and SVGAGI (reference sequence). The CDR3 DNA reads TGTGCCAGCAGCCCGACAGGGGACGGGGCCAACGTCCTGACTTTC. Amino acid sequence: CASSPTGDGANVLTF.

This clonotype showed up many times. J is TRBJ2-6 and V is TRBV28; D is uncertain. Trimming removed 9 bases from V and 1 base from J, with 7 bases in between. The CDR3 length is 13 residues. Germline V gene lookup returns CDR1 MDHEN and CDR2 SYDVKM. CDR3 in DNA: TGTGCCAGTGCAGATTCTGGGGCCAACGTCCTGACTTTC. Protein sequence: CASADSGANVLTF.

A few counts support this clonotype. This chain connects TRBV9 to TRBJ2-7; D not resolved. The V end was cut by 0 bases, the J end by 2 bases, with 9 bases between. The germline V gene encodes CDR1 SGDLS and CDR2 YYNGEE. This CDR3 contains 14 residues. The DNA for the CDR3 is TGTGCCAGCAGCGTAGGGCAGCAAACCTACGAGCAGTACTTC. It codes for CASSVGQQTYEQYF.

The table lists this clonotype with many counts. The J gene is TRBJ2-7, the V gene TRBV11-2, with 8 bases aligning to TRBD2. The germline CDR1 and CDR2 sequences are SGHAT and FQNNGV. The CDR3 length is 21 residues. Losses at the gene ends were 5 bases for V and 3 bases for J; bases not matched to a gene: 27. The chain's CDR3 is CASSLELGKRGTSDPNYEQYF. The DNA of the CDR3 is TGTGCCAGCAGCCTCGAACTTGGGAAGCGGGGGACCTCCGATCCAAACTACGAGCAGTACTTC.

This clonotype was found many times. The rearrangement uses TRBV5-1 and TRBJ2-3; no clear D. Trimming left V 2 bases short and J 5 bases short, with 15 bases between. The CDR3 sequence is 15 residues long. CDR1 and CDR2 (germline): SGHRS, YFSETQ. The CDR3 nucleotides read TGCGCCAGCAGCTTCGAAACGGCCGATATAGATACGCAGTATTTT. Its protein product is CASSFETADIDTQYF.

This clonotype occurred many times. The J gene is TRBJ2-1, the V gene TRBV4-2, with 9 bases fitting TRBD2. This CDR3 contains 17 residues. The V segment lost 0 bases and the J segment 4 bases; nucleotides outside the gene matches: 7. Germline CDR1 and CDR2: LGHNA and YNFKEQ. CDR3 residues: CASSQDGIAGDYNEQFF. Here the CDR3 DNA reads TGTGCCAGCAGCCAAGATGGGATAGCGGGGGATTACAATGAGCAGTTCTTC.

This clonotype has ten or more counts. The rearrangement uses TRBV18 and TRBJ2-5; 8 nucleotides match TRBD2. CDR1 is KGHSH and CDR2 is LQKENI in the germline V gene. The CDR3 is 17 amino acids. Trimming took 1 base from V and 1 from J; bases not matched to a gene: 8. The CDR3 here is CASSPRVAGPLQETQYF. Here the CDR3 DNA reads TGTGCCAGCTCACCACGGGTAGCGGGGCCCCTCCAAGAGACCCAGTACTTC.

This clonotype has ten or more counts. The chain couples TRBV2 to TRBJ2-3, with unresolved D. This CDR3 is 15 amino acids long. Germline V lookup: CDR1 SNHLY, CDR2 FYNNEI. V lost 2 bases and J 2 bases, leaving 11 bases between the germline ends. The CDR3 DNA reads as TGTGCCAGCAGTGAACCGCCGGCACACACAGATACGCAGTATTTT. It yields the protein CASSEPPAHTDTQYF.

This clonotype was found many times. This chain uses TRBV7-8 with TRBJ1-4; the D is unclear. The CDR3 has 15 residues. The germline V and J ends were trimmed by 5 bases and 0 bases, with 10 bases remaining between them. From germline, CDR1 is SGHVS and CDR2 FQNEAQ. CDR3 sequence: CASSLTSATNEKLFF. The CDR3 bases are TGTGCCAGCAGCCTCACAAGCGCAACTAATGAAAAACTGTTTTTT.

Ten or more counts support this clonotype. DNA of the CDR3: TGTGCCAGCAGTTTAACCGGGGCGCTTCAAGAGACCCAGTACTTC. It codes for CASSLTGALQETQYF. V usage is TRBV28 and J usage is TRBJ2-5; D is tentatively TRBD1 or TRBD2 (5 bases each). This CDR3 is 15 amino acids long. The germline V and J ends were trimmed by 2 bases and 2 bases, with 12 bases remaining between them. Germline assignment: CDR1 MDHEN and CDR2 SYDVKM.

In its sample, this clonotype was seen many times. The rearrangement uses TRBV3-1 and TRBJ2-1, with TRBD1 matching 8 bases. CDR1 LGHDT and CDR2 YNNKEL come from the germline V gene (reference sequence). This CDR3 contains 15 residues. V was pared by 9 bases and J by 3 bases, with 10 bases of the junction left unmatched. CDR3 loop: CASTAGTGYYNEQFF. CDR3 sequence (DNA): TGTGCCAGTACTGCCGGGACAGGATACTACAATGAGCAGTTCTTC.

This clonotype has at least ten counts. This chain connects TRBV28 to TRBJ1-1, with 7 nucleotides matching TRBD1. CDR3 length: 14 amino acids. Germline values: CDR1 MDHEN, CDR2 SYDVKM. After removal of 8 bases from V and 1 base from J, the junction contained 7 bases not matched to a gene. In nucleotides, the CDR3 is TGTGCCAGCCGGGGACAGTCATCGAACACTGAAGCTTTCTTT. Amino acid sequence: CASRGQSSNTEAFF.

This clonotype was recorded at least ten times. The V and J genes are TRBV10-1 and TRBJ2-7; 7 nucleotides match TRBD1. CDR1 WNHNN and CDR2 SYGVQD come from the germline V gene (reference sequence). V lost 3 bases and J lost 4; bases outside the gene matches: 9. This CDR3 comprises 15 residues. This chain's CDR3 is CASSEAQGGWYEQYF. The CDR3 DNA reads TGCGCCAGCAGTGAAGCCCAAGGGGGCTGGTACGAGCAGTACTTC.

This clonotype has just a few counts. The chain uses TRBV29-1 and TRBJ1-2; 12 bases are a match to TRBD1. The CDR3 consists of 13 residues. Germline V gives CDR1 SQVTM, CDR2 ANQGSEA. V trimming: 6 bases; J trimming: 6 bases; junction bases outside the gene matches: 5. Here the CDR3 DNA reads TGCAGCGTCCGGGACAGGGGGCTCGATGGCTACACCTTC. Its protein is CSVRDRGLDGYTF.

This clonotype appeared many times. This chain joins TRBV12-3 or TRBV12-4 and TRBJ1-4; possibly TRBD1 for D (5 bases). The CDR3 loop spans 15 amino acids. Trimming took off 5 bases at V and 6 bases at J, with 16 bases between the two ends. CDR3 amino acids: CASSPTDNLHEKLFF. Written as DNA, the CDR3 is TGTGCCAGCAGTCCGACGGACAACTTGCATGAAAAACTGTTTTTT.

This clonotype came up many times. The chain uses TRBV5-1 and TRBJ1-5; 7 bases align to TRBD1. CDR1 is SGHRS, CDR2 YFSETQ, per germline. The CDR3 length is 14 residues. The J segment lost 1 base and the V segment lost 4 bases, leaving 2 bases of the junction unmatched. The CDR3 bases are TGCGCCAGCAGCCTGGGACAGAGCAATCAGCCCCAGCATTTT. Translation gives CASSLGQSNQPQHF. The full variable domain, in which reference TRBV5-1 and TRBJ1-5 provide the parts outside the CDR3, is KAGVTQTPRYLIKTRGQQVTLSCSPISGHRSVSWYQQTPGQGLQFLFEYFSETQRNKGNFPGRFSGRQFSNSRSEMNVSTLELGDSALYLCASSLGQSNQPQHFGDGTRLSIL.

This clonotype was observed many times. A junction end diverges from the germline sequence, so it may reflect a read error. CDR3 sequence: CASSLESRADF. The CDR3 DNA sequence: TGTGCCAGCAGCTTAGAATCCCGGGCGGATTTT. V and J are TRBV7-9 and TRBJ1-3; no definite D call. Germline V lookup: CDR1 SEHNR, CDR2 FQNEAQ (reference sequence). The CDR3 is 11 residues long.

This clonotype was counted a few times. The chain joins TRBV2 to TRBJ1-1; TRBD1 is a possible D gene (6 bases). The germline V gene has CDR1 SNHLY and CDR2 FYNNEI. The CDR3 length is 14 residues. Trimming shortened V by 5 bases and J by 5 bases, and 15 bases separated the two germline ends. In DNA, the CDR3 is TGTGCCAGCAGTCCACAGGGAGTATTAACTGAAGCTTTCTTT. Amino acid sequence: CASSPQGVLTEAFF.

This clonotype was seen many times. This rearrangement joins TRBV4-1 to TRBJ2-1, with 9 bases that match TRBD2. The CDR3 length is 17 residues. CDR1 is MGHRA and CDR2 is YSYEKL in the germline V gene. V shed 1 base and J 4 bases; nucleotides not matched to a gene: 8. The CDR3 loop reads CASSQGGGGALYNEQFF. DNA for the CDR3: TGCGCCAGCAGCCAAGGTGGCGGGGGGGCGCTTTACAATGAGCAGTTCTTC.

This clonotype was observed a few times. The chain joins TRBV5-1 to TRBJ2-7; D possibly corresponds to TRBD2 (7 bases). Germline V gives CDR1 SGHRS, CDR2 YFSETQ. With 6 bases removed from V and 2 bases from J, the gap between germline ends came to 15 bases. This CDR3 is 14 amino acids long. CDR3 in amino acids: CASNPGGLTYEQYF. The CDR3 coding sequence is TGCGCCAGCAATCCCGGGGGGCTGACCTACGAGCAGTACTTC. Full variable domain (rest looked up from reference TRBV5-1 and TRBJ2-7): KAGVTQTPRYLIKTRGQQVTLSCSPISGHRSVSWYQQTPGQGLQFLFEYFSETQRNKGNFPGRFSGRQFSNSRSEMNVSTLELGDSALYLCASNPGGLTYEQYFGPGTRLTVT.

This clonotype was picked up many times. CDR3 residues: CASSIRRQGAGEKLFF. The CDR3, as DNA: TGTGCCAGCAGCATCCGTCGACAGGGGGCAGGTGAAAAACTGTTTTTT. The chain joins TRBV11-2 to TRBJ1-4, with 10 bases that match TRBD1. CDR3 size: 16 residues. Germline trimming cut 5 bases from V and 7 bases from J; bases unmatched to any gene: 10. Germline lookup yields CDR1 SGHAT and CDR2 FQNNGV.